Listed below are T cell receptor beta chains from one sample, sequenced in a study of brain T cells in children with intractable seizures. Some clones are missing from TCRdb's copy, which holds only in-frame ones; the method was immunoSEQ multiplex PCR. The sample comprises 62,000 or so clones, around 95% of which are singletons, and 0.38% rests with the top ten. Specimen: peripheral blood, collected at surgery. All receptors derive from a boy in the first two years of life with focal cortical dysplasia and intractable seizures. Each CDR3 is given with its conserved first and last residue. The D gene is left open where the match is weak. Size is omitted from some rows. Given values are once, few, many or a class for expanded clones.

clone_size j_call v_call d_call cdr3_aa cdr3_nt
few TRBJ1-2 TRBV14 - CASSQVPRQQRIANYGYTF TGTGCCAGCAGCCAAGTCCCCCGGCAGCAAAGGATAGCTAACTATGGCTACACCTTC
- TRBJ1-5 TRBV2 - CASSGVVARDQPQHF TGTGCCAGCAGTGGAGTAGTCGCGCGGGATCAGCCCCAGCATTTT
- TRBJ2-1 TRBV7-2 TRBD2 CASSLAGGTYNEQFF TGTGCCAGCAGCTTAGCGGGGGGGACCTACAATGAGCAGTTCTTC
once TRBJ2-5 TRBV5-1 - CASSSVGQTGETQYF TGCGCCAGCAGCTCCGTAGGGCAAACGGGAGAGACCCAGTACTTC
- TRBJ2-3 TRBV20-1 - CSARITDTQYF TGCAGTGCTAGAATAACAGATACGCAGTATTTT
- TRBJ2-7 TRBV6-5 TRBD2 CASSYSGGATYEQYF TGTGCCAGCAGTTACAGCGGGGGCGCGACCTACGAGCAGTACTTC
- TRBJ2-3 TRBV10-3 TRBD2 CAISERSRLAGGPTFQVTQYF TGTGCCATCAGTGAGAGGAGTAGGCTAGCGGGGGGACCCACCTTCCAGGTTACGCAGTATTTT
- TRBJ2-7 TRBV5-6 - CANSSLTYEQYF TGTGCCAACAGCTCCTTGACCTACGAGCAGTACTTC
- TRBJ2-5 TRBV10-3 - CAISEGETQYF TGTGCCATCAGTGAGGGGGAGACCCAGTACTTC
- TRBJ2-7 TRBV20-1 - CSARAVYEQYF TGCAGTGCCAGAGCGGTTTACGAGCAGTACTTC
- TRBJ1-2 TRBV10-3 - CAISDPGVGYTF TGTGCCATCAGTGACCCAGGGGTCGGCTACACCTTC
- TRBJ1-2 TRBV6-6 - CASSPDSFSSGYTF TGTGCCAGCAGTCCAGACAGCTTTTCAAGTGGCTACACCTTC
- TRBJ2-7 TRBV29-1 - CSVTKRGPWGEQYF TGCAGCGTTACTAAGAGGGGACCTTGGGGCGAGCAGTACTTC
- TRBJ1-3 TRBV4-3 - CASSQDYVGNTIYF TGCGCCAGCAGCCAGGACTATGTTGGAAACACCATATATTTT
- TRBJ1-3 TRBV3-1/TRBV3-2 - CASSPGSSGNTIYF TGTGCCAGCAGCCCCGGTAGCTCTGGAAACACCATATATTTT
few TRBJ1-2 TRBV27 - CASSPRQGLSGYTF TGTGCCAGCAGTCCCCGCCAGGGGTTAAGTGGCTACACCTTC
once TRBJ1-2 TRBV12-2 - CASRSPPQGNYGYTF TGTGCAAGTCGCTCCCCCCCGCAGGGAAACTATGGCTACACCTTC
- TRBJ2-7 TRBV4-3 TRBD1 CASSQGQGLSYEQYF TGCGCCAGCAGCCAAGGACAGGGGCTTTCCTACGAGCAGTACTTC
- TRBJ1-5 TRBV19 - CASQLAQGHQPQHF TGTGCCAGTCAACTAGCACAGGGCCATCAGCCCCAGCATTTT
- TRBJ2-3 TRBV4-1 - CASSQVQAVHGTDTQYF TGCGCCAGCAGCCAAGTTCAAGCGGTACACGGTACAGATACGCAGTATTTT
once TRBJ2-2 TRBV5-1 - CASSLGLPNTGELFF TGCGCCAGCAGCTTGGGACTACCCAACACCGGGGAGCTGTTTTTT
- TRBJ2-7 TRBV10-3 TRBD2 CAISESLLPRTSGREQNYEQYF TGTGCCATCAGTGAGTCTCTGCTGCCCAGGACTAGCGGGAGGGAACAGAACTACGAGCAGTACTTC
- TRBJ1-5 TRBV28 - CASSLRLGGVQPQHF TGTGCCAGCAGTCTCCGATTGGGGGGAGTGCAGCCCCAGCATTTT
- TRBJ2-5 TRBV6-6 - CASRKGTWETQYF TGTGCCAGCAGAAAGGGGACATGGGAGACCCAGTACTTC
once TRBJ2-7 TRBV4-3 - CASSQDRRDVYEQYF TGCGCCAGCAGCCAAGACCGCAGGGACGTCTACGAGCAGTACTTC
- TRBJ2-3 TRBV4-3 - CASSQDSVTDTQYF TGCGCCAGCAGCCAAGATTCCGTGACAGATACGCAGTATTTT
- TRBJ2-3 TRBV6-5 TRBD2 CASSLLAGATDTQYF TGTGCCAGCAGTCTCCTAGCGGGGGCCACAGATACGCAGTATTTT
- TRBJ1-2 TRBV9 - CASSVGIDYGYTF TGTGCCAGCAGCGTAGGCATCGACTATGGCTACACCTTC
- TRBJ2-7 TRBV5-4 - CASSRMGEHSYEQYF TGTGCCAGCAGCCGGATGGGGGAGCACTCCTACGAGCAGTACTTC
- TRBJ1-2 TRBV11-2 - CASSLDKPANGYTF TGTGCCAGCAGCTTAGATAAACCAGCGAATGGCTACACCTTC
- TRBJ2-1 TRBV4-2 TRBD1 CASSQIGGTGTSYNEQFF TGTGCCAGCAGCCAAATAGGGGGGACAGGGACCTCCTACAATGAGCAGTTCTTC
- TRBJ2-3 TRBV29-1 - CSVVWSGEVTDTQYF TGCAGCGTTGTTTGGTCAGGGGAAGTCACAGATACGCAGTATTTT
- TRBJ2-3 TRBV24-1 TRBD2 CATKKREGTDTQYF TGTGCCACCAAGAAGCGGGAGGGCACAGATACGCAGTATTTT
- TRBJ2-1 TRBV7-2 TRBD2 CASSPSAGAGYNEQFF TGTGCCAGCAGCCCCTCAGCGGGAGCGGGCTACAATGAGCAGTTCTTC
- TRBJ2-7 TRBV7-8 - CASSLVAGYEQYF TGTGCCAGCAGCTTAGTCGCGGGATACGAGCAGTACTTC
- TRBJ2-5 TRBV4-2 TRBD1 CASSEPGQGVEETQYF TGTGCCAGCAGCGAACCGGGACAGGGGGTAGAAGAGACCCAGTACTTC
- TRBJ2-5 TRBV19 - CASSQANQETQYF TGTGCCAGTAGTCAGGCGAACCAAGAGACCCAGTACTTC
- TRBJ2-7 TRBV19 TRBD1 CASSIAGTGVSSGEQYF TGTGCCAGTAGTATAGCGGGGACAGGGGTGTCTTCAGGGGAGCAGTACTTC
- TRBJ1-5 TRBV11-2 - CASSLGAYQPQHF TGTGCCAGCAGCTTAGGGGCATATCAGCCCCAGCATTTT
few TRBJ2-7 TRBV4-2 - CASSAEGLGEQYF TGTGCCAGCAGCGCCGAGGGGCTGGGGGAGCAGTACTTC
once TRBJ1-1 TRBV11-2 TRBD1 CASSLGQGGTEAFF TGTGCCAGCAGCTTAGGACAGGGGGGGACTGAAGCTTTCTTT
- TRBJ1-1 TRBV24-1 TRBD1 CATSDRDSTTEAFF TGTGCCACCAGTGACCGGGACAGTACAACTGAAGCTTTCTTT
- TRBJ2-7 TRBV28 - CASSFSPDFYTYEQYF TGTGCCAGCAGTTTTAGTCCCGACTTTTATACCTACGAGCAGTACTTC
- TRBJ2-3 TRBV5-1 TRBD2 CASSPDAGGRTQYF TGCGCCAGCAGCCCGGACGCGGGGGGCCGTACGCAGTATTTT
- TRBJ2-6 TRBV6-5 - CASSYSGANVLTF TGTGCCAGCAGTTACTCTGGGGCCAACGTCCTGACTTTC
- TRBJ1-1 TRBV9 - CASSVIPGVNTEAFF TGTGCCAGCAGCGTTATTCCGGGAGTGAACACTGAAGCTTTCTTT